The source of this T cell receptor (beta chain) is a study of blood T cell repertoires in COVID-19. The wider study: Some COVID-19 samples were acute and others convalescent; all came from the United States, Italy and Spain. The analysed material was cDNA or gDNA that came from T cells, B-cell-depleted T cells, or PBMCs.

Study processing details: From reference gene primer amplification, estimates of nucleated cell counts were derived. Sequencing was performed with immunoSEQ multiplex PCR; in TCRdb, only in-frame clones are kept and a portion is missing. That table supplies the V and J calls and clone size; D and trimming were determined from the DNA. The sample has 250,000 to 300,000 clones; 70% to 90% are singletons. Trimming took 6 bases from V and 3 from J, leaving 3 bases between them. The length of the CDR3 is 10 residues. The chain couples TRBV12-3 or TRBV12-4 to TRBJ2-7, with unresolved D. The TCR sequence derives from a woman in her twenties or thirties with acute or convalescent COVID-19. Sequenced: peripheral blood. The CDR3 loop reads CASSGYEQYF. CDR3 nucleotide sequence: TGTGCCAGCAGCGGCTACGAGCAGTACTTC.